The 10 T cell receptor beta chains below all came from one sample that was sequenced in a study of regulatory T cells in long-lasting Graves disease. CDR3 regions were amplified by Arm-PCR using iRepertoire HTBI primers to build TCR beta libraries. One entry per CDR3 protein results from TCRdb running MiXCR on the multiplex PCR reads. The sample consists of some 250,000 distinct CDR3 sequences, 20% to 25% of them appearing once. The time point: newly diagnosed GD, antithyroid drugs for less than 3 months. RNA isolated from PBMCs was used to make the TCR library. The source material was peripheral blood mononuclear cells (PBMCs), sampled at new diagnosis, from a patient treated with antithyroid drugs. The receptors were sampled from a female donor with Graves disease.

The table lists this clonotype with a few counts. This chain links TRBV3-1 with TRBJ2-3; D is perhaps TRBD1 (7 bases). Germline V gene sequence: CDR1 LGHDT, CDR2 YNNKEL (reference sequence). Deletions cut 0 bases from V and 1 base from J, with 14 bases between. CDR3 length: 17 residues. CDR3 sequence: CASSQDLDRRGTDTQYF. CDR3 nucleotide sequence: TGTGCCAGCAGCCAAGACTTGGACAGGAGGGGCACAGATACGCAGTATTTT.

Notes on this clonotype: No conserved phenylalanine or tryptophan is present at the end of the CDR3, so a read error is the likely explanation. The rearrangement joins TRBV6-2 or TRBV6-3 to TRBJ2-1; 15 nucleotides agree with TRBD2. Germline assignment: CDR1 MNHEY and CDR2 SVGEGT. The junction had 4 bases not matched to a gene; V was cut back by 6 bases and J by 10 bases. The CDR3 has 14 residues. CDR3 loop: CASSGLAGGQEQFL. CDR3 nucleotides: TGTGCCAGCAGCGGACTAGCGGGGGGGCAGGAGCAGTTCTTA.

Worth noting for this clonotype: It is likely a read error: a sequence one base away is far more abundant. The chain combines TRBV11-1 with TRBJ2-1, with 7 bases fitting TRBD1. Germline loops: CDR1 SGHAT, CDR2 FQDESV (reference sequence). The CDR3 has 16 residues. After removal of 4 bases from V and 6 bases from J, the junction contained 12 bases not matched to a gene. The DNA of the CDR3 is TGTGCCAGCAGCTCCCGAAACGAGGGGGCCTCCAATGAGCAGTTCTTC. This codes for CASSSRNEGASNEQFF. Full variable domain (remainder filled in from reference TRBV11-1 and TRBJ2-1): EAEVAQSPRYKITEKSQAVAFWCDPISGHATLYWYRQILGQGPELLVQFQDESVVDDSQLPKDRFSAERLKGVDSTLKIQPAELGDSAMYLCASSSRNEGASNEQFFGPGTRLTVL.

This clonotype was recorded many times. The CDR3 DNA reads TGTGCCAGCATCCCCCAACGTTCGAGGGTGGAGCAGTTCTTC. Translated, it gives CASIPQRSRVEQFF. The gene calls are TRBV11-3 and TRBJ2-1, with D possibly being TRBD2 (5 bases). The germline CDR1 and CDR2 sequences are SGHNT and YENEEA. This CDR3 is 14 amino acids long. V gave up 7 bases and J gave up 10 bases, with 20 bases separating them.

This clonotype was counted between two and nine times. A much larger clone differs from this one at a single base, so this may be a read error. The gene calls are TRBV18 and TRBJ2-7, with unresolved D. The V gene's germline CDR1 is KGHSH and CDR2 LQKENI. The CDR3 is made up of 13 amino acids. V lost 3 bases and J lost 4, with 10 bases in between. For the CDR3, the DNA is TGTGCCAGCTCACCTACAAGGGCGTACGAGCAGTACTTC. It encodes CASSPTRAYEQYF.

V usage is TRBV19 and J usage is TRBJ2-7; a weak D match, TRBD1 (5 bases). The ends were cut back, 6 bases at V and 6 bases at J, with 21 bases in the middle. From germline, CDR1 is LNHDA and CDR2 SQIVND (reference sequence). This CDR3 contains 15 residues. CDR3 DNA sequence: TGTGCCAGTAGGCTACAGGTGAAAAAAGGCTCCGAGCAGTACTTC. Protein sequence: CASRLQVKKGSEQYF.

V gene TRBV5-1 combines with J gene TRBJ2-7; 7 nucleotides align to TRBD1. Looked up from germline, CDR1 is SGHRS and CDR2 is YFSETQ. The CDR3 spans 17 residues. V was pared by 4 bases and J by 3 bases, with 16 bases of the junction left unmatched. The CDR3 region has the DNA TGCGCCAGCAGCCCTGGCGTTGGACAGGTCATAAACTACGAGCAGTACTTC. It translates to CASSPGVGQVINYEQYF.

This clonotype was seen many times. The V and J genes are TRBV18 and TRBJ2-2; TRBD2 is a possible D gene (6 bases). Looked up from germline, CDR1 is KGHSH and CDR2 is LQKENI. The ends were cut back, 3 bases at V and 4 bases at J, with 12 bases in the middle. This CDR3 region has 15 residues. The CDR3 sequence is CASSPIQGGTGELFF. For the CDR3, the DNA is TGTGCCAGCTCACCGATCCAGGGAGGCACCGGGGAGCTGTTTTTT.

This clonotype was observed at least ten times. This sequence joins TRBV4-3 and TRBJ2-3; TRBD2 matches 8 bases. The V and J ends lost 5 bases and 2 bases, in that order; junction bases with no gene match: 6. The CDR3 is 15 residues long. Germline V gene data show CDR1 as LGHNA and CDR2 as YSLEER. Here the CDR3 DNA reads TGCGCCAGCAGCAGAGGAGCGGGGGCCACAGATACGCAGTATTTT. Its protein product is CASSRGAGATDTQYF.

The chain links TRBV30 to TRBJ2-5, with D uncertain. Germline V gene data show CDR1 as GTSNPN and CDR2 as SVGIG (reference sequence). Trimming shortened V by 1 base and J by 0 bases, and 9 bases separated the two germline ends. This CDR3 is 14 amino acids long. The CDR3 nucleotides read TGTGCCTGGAGTGCCCTGATAGACCAAGAGACCCAGTACTTC. Translation gives CAWSALIDQETQYF.